Sequencing of this T cell receptor beta chain was carried out in a study of identical twins. Only a few counts were recorded for this clonotype. Per the germline V gene, CDR1 is KGHDR and CDR2 is SFDVKD. The CDR3 has 16 residues. Trimming removed 0 bases at V and 2 bases at J, with 11 bases between. TCRdb processed the 5' RACE reads anew with MiXCR; each CDR3 protein has one entry. The table shows about 340,000 distinct CDR3 sequences, with around an eighth occurring only once. These records were also assigned to another study, of yellow fever vaccine responses in identical twins.

The TCR originated in a woman between 18 and 29 years old in good health. The gene calls are TRBV24-1 and TRBJ2-3, with TRBD1 as a possible D gene (6 bases). The source material was CD8+ T cells sorted from blood. The DNA for the CDR3 is TGTGCCACCAGTGATTTGAGGCAGGGGCACACAGATACGCAGTATTTT. Encoded protein: CATSDLRQGHTDTQYF.